The sequence of this TCR beta chain was determined in a study of T-cell reconstitution after alpha-beta-depleted transplantation in children. The CDR3 totals 13 residues. The germline V and J ends were trimmed by 7 bases and 8 bases, with 15 bases remaining between them. At least ten counts were recorded for this clonotype. The library targeted TCRbeta and was prepared with unique molecular identifiers. TCRdb redid the calling of the PCR reads with MiXCR, one entry per CDR3 protein. The sample shows some 490,000 distinct CDR3 sequences, 9.5% to 15% of them seen only once. The chain employs TRBV12-3 or TRBV12-4 and TRBJ2-1; D is perhaps TRBD2 (6 bases). This TCR derives from a human donor who donated a stem cell graft to a child with combined immunodeficiency. The sample here was PBMCs from the stem cell graft donor, taken from the stem cell graft. The CDR3 nucleotides read TGTGCCAGCAACACACGCTGGGGGGATGAGCAGTTCTTC. This translates into CASNTRWGDEQFF.